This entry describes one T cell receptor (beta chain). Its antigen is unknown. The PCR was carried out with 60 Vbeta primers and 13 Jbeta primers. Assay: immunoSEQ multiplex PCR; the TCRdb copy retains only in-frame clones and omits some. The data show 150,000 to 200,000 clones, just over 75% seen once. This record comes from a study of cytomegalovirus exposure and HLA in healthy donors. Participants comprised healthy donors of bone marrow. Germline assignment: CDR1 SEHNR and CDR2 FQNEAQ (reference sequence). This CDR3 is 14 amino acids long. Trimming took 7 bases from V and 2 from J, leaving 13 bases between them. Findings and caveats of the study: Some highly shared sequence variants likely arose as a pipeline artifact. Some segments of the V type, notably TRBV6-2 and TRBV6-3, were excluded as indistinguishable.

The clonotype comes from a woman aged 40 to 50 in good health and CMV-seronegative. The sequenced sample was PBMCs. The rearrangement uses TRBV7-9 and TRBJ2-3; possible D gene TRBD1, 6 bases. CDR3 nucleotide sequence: TGTGCCAGCATTCCGGGACAACTCACAGATACGCAGTATTTT. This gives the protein CASIPGQLTDTQYF.